Each of the 25 T cell receptor beta chains below was sequenced from the same sample in a study of blood T cell repertoires in COVID-19. Measured with immunoSEQ multiplex PCR; TCRdb has only the in-frame clones, and not every one. The sample has roughly 130,000 clones, 86% seen once. Sequencing was carried out using peripheral blood. The receptors here all came from a middle-aged man with acute or convalescent COVID-19.

This sequence joins TRBV6-5 and TRBJ1-2, with a possible D match to TRBD1 (5 bases). The CDR3 contains 13 residues. Germline CDR1 and CDR2: MNHEY and SVGAGI. V lost 7 bases, J lost 2 bases, and 11 bases lay in between. As DNA, the CDR3 is TGTGCCAGCACTCATGGGGGGAACTATGGCTACACCTTC. It specifies CASTHGGNYGYTF.

The chain links TRBV2 to TRBJ2-1, with a possible D match to TRBD1 (6 bases). V was trimmed by 5 bases and J by 0 bases, leaving 14 bases between them. The CDR3 has 16 residues. From germline, CDR1 is SNHLY and CDR2 FYNNEI. CDR3 DNA: TGTGCCAGCAGTCACGGACAGCTGAGCTCCTACAATGAGCAGTTCTTC. This encodes CASSHGQLSSYNEQFF. The variable domain in full, with the rest retrieved from reference TRBV2 and TRBJ2-1, is EPEVTQTPSHQVTQMGQEVILRCVPISNHLYFYWYRQILGQKVEFLVSFYNNEISEKSEIFDDQFSVERPDGSNFTLKIRSTKLEDSAMYFCASSHGQLSSYNEQFFGPGTRLTVL.

This clone showed up just a few times. The chain combines TRBV30 with TRBJ1-1; D is undetermined. Deletions cut 3 bases from V and 1 base from J, with 3 bases between. Per germline, CDR1 GTSNPN and CDR2 SVGIG (reference sequence). The CDR3 length is 11 residues. The CDR3 nucleotides are TGTGCCTGGAGCCGGAACACTGAAGCTTTCTTT. This sequence encodes CAWSRNTEAFF.

The chain is built from TRBV13 and TRBJ1-2; a weak D match, TRBD1 (5 bases). Per the germline V gene, CDR1 is PRHDT and CDR2 is FYEKMQ (reference sequence). CDR3 length: 13 amino acids. V lost 5 bases to trimming and J lost 7 bases, with 14 bases between them. The CDR3 is CASSPLGGVGYTF. The CDR3 DNA follows: TGTGCCAGCAGCCCCCTGGGGGGGGTTGGCTACACCTTC.

The chain uses TRBV11-2 and TRBJ2-1; 12 bases are shared with TRBD2. There are 17 residues in the CDR3. The junction had 9 bases not matched to a gene; V was cut back by 4 bases and J by 5 bases. Germline V gene data show CDR1 as SGHAT and CDR2 as FQNNGV. The CDR3 protein is CASSYTIRTSGDNEQFF. The CDR3 DNA follows: TGTGCCAGCAGCTACACCATTAGGACTAGCGGGGACAATGAGCAGTTCTTC.

The chain uses TRBV7-6 and TRBJ2-7; a possible D gene is TRBD2 (6 bases). The CDR3 runs 16 residues. CDR1 and CDR2 (germline): SGHVS, FNYEAQ. Trimming removed 1 base at V and 2 bases at J, with 15 bases between. The CDR3 DNA follows: TGTGCCAGCAGCTTAGGTAGGACTCCGGGAGCCTACGAGCAGTACTTC. Amino acid sequence: CASSLGRTPGAYEQYF.

V gene TRBV5-1 combines with J gene TRBJ2-1; 15 positions match TRBD2. The CDR3 totals 18 residues. Germline CDR1 reads SGHRS; CDR2 reads YFSETQ. With V trimmed by 3 bases and J by 6 bases, 10 bases remained unmatched. CDR3 sequence: CASSYRTSGRVVGNEQFF. For the CDR3, the DNA is TGCGCCAGCAGCTACCGGACTAGCGGGAGGGTGGTAGGCAATGAGCAGTTCTTC.

V is TRBV6-1 and J is TRBJ1-4; D gene uncertain. The germline V and J ends were trimmed by 3 bases and 5 bases, with 13 bases remaining between them. Germline V gene sequence: CDR1 MNHNS, CDR2 SASEGT. CDR3 length equals 15 residues. CDR3 residues: CASSDTGISNEKLFF. The DNA for the CDR3 is TGTGCCAGCAGTGATACCGGGATTTCAAATGAAAAACTGTTTTTT.

The chain carries TRBV5-5 and TRBJ1-2; D might be TRBD1 (6 bases). The germline V and J ends were trimmed by 0 bases and 3 bases, with 15 bases remaining between them. The CDR3 extends over 16 amino acids. Per germline, CDR1 SGHKS and CDR2 YYEKEE (reference sequence). The CDR3 DNA follows: TGTGCCAGCAGCTTGGTCGGGGGGGCGAGCGACTATGGCTACACCTTC. Encoded protein: CASSLVGGASDYGYTF. Together with reference TRBV5-5 and TRBJ1-2, the CDR3 gives the full variable domain: DAGVTQSPTHLIKTRGQQVTLRCSPISGHKSVSWYQQVLGQGPQFIFQYYEKEERGRGNFPDRFSARQFPNYSSELNVNALLLGDSALYLCASSLVGGASDYGYTFGSGTRLTVV.

V is TRBV20-1 and J is TRBJ1-2; no definite D call. The germline gives CDR1 DFQATT, CDR2 SNEGSKA (reference sequence). The germline V and J ends were trimmed by 2 bases and 8 bases, with 9 bases remaining between them. CDR3 length equals 11 residues. CDR3 sequence (DNA): TGCAGTGCTAGAATTTCGGGGGGCTACACCTTC. This sequence encodes CSARISGGYTF.

The chain has TRBV6-5 and TRBJ2-7, with 7 bases lining up with TRBD1. The ends lost 6 bases at V and 3 bases at J; junction bases unmatched: 11. The CDR3 loop spans 15 amino acids. Germline-derived CDR1 and CDR2 are MNHEY and SVGAGI. CDR3 sequence: CASSREYRGGYEQYF. The CDR3 nucleotides read TGTGCCAGCAGCCGAGAGTACAGGGGTGGCTACGAGCAGTACTTC.

This chain links TRBV30 with TRBJ1-1; tentative D call: TRBD1 (6 bases). V lost 1 base to trimming and J lost 3 bases, with 18 bases between them. The germline gives CDR1 GTSNPN, CDR2 SVGIG (reference sequence). There are 16 residues in the CDR3. CDR3 coding DNA: TGTGCCTGGAGTGCTGGGGGGGCCACACGGGACACTGAAGCTTTCTTT. This gives the protein CAWSAGGATRDTEAFF.

This rearrangement joins TRBV15 to TRBJ1-5; D is uncertain. The V gene's germline CDR1 is LNHNV and CDR2 YYDKDF (reference sequence). The V and J ends lost 1 base and 1 base respectively, with 8 bases between them. The CDR3 covers 15 residues. The CDR3 sequence is CATSRGGASNQPQHF. The CDR3 nucleotides read TGTGCCACCAGCAGAGGGGGAGCCAGCAATCAGCCCCAGCATTTT.

The chain employs TRBV20-1 and TRBJ2-7; D possibly corresponds to TRBD1 (5 bases). There are 11 residues in the CDR3. Germline values: CDR1 DFQATT, CDR2 SNEGSKA (reference sequence). V gave up 3 bases and J gave up 6 bases, with 9 bases separating them. The chain's CDR3 is CSASLGLEQYF. In DNA, the CDR3 is TGCAGTGCTAGTCTGGGGCTCGAGCAGTACTTC.

This clone was observed a single time. The V gene is TRBV7-9, the J gene TRBJ2-6; the D is unclear. Germline CDR1 reads SEHNR; CDR2 reads FQNEAQ (reference sequence). V lost 1 base and J 0 bases, leaving 7 bases between the germline ends. CDR3 length: 16 residues. CDR3 region: CASSLVVNSGANVLTF. CDR3 sequence (DNA): TGTGCCAGCAGCTTAGTTGTTAACTCTGGGGCCAACGTCCTGACTTTC.

CDR3 DNA sequence: TGTGCCAGCAGCGCCCGCACAGGGAAAGGTCAGCCCCAGCATTTT. It specifies CASSARTGKGQPQHF. The chain carries TRBV7-2 and TRBJ1-5; D is perhaps TRBD1 (6 bases). V shed 5 bases and J shed 6 bases, with 17 bases lying between them. This CDR3 has 15 residues. Germline CDR1 SGHTA, CDR2 FQGNSA.

On this clone: Compared with germline, one end of the junction differs, possibly owing to a read error. The same CDR3 is also encoded by other DNA sequences in this sample. The gene calls are TRBV23-1 and TRBJ2-2; D possibly corresponds to TRBD2 (5 bases). TRBV23-1 is an ORF for which the function is uncertain. The CDR3 is 17 amino acids. The CDR3 here is CASSQSSDSANTGELFF. The DNA of the CDR3 is TGCGCCAGCAGTCAATCGAGCGATTCCGCGAACACCGGGGAGTTGTTTTTT.

The rearrangement uses TRBV7-9 and TRBJ1-6; the match to TRBD1 covers 8 bases. V gave up 2 bases and J gave up 3 bases; unmatched junction bases: 6. The germline V gene encodes CDR1 SEHNR and CDR2 FQNEAQ (reference sequence). CDR3 size: 17 residues. The chain's CDR3 is CASSLSGQGFYNSPLHF. The DNA of the CDR3 is TGTGCCAGCAGCTTATCTGGACAGGGTTTCTATAATTCACCCCTCCACTTT.

This chain links TRBV9 with TRBJ1-1, with TRBD1 matching 10 bases. Germline V gives CDR1 SGDLS, CDR2 YYNGEE. This CDR3 is 16 amino acids long. The V gene end was trimmed by 4 bases and the J gene end by 3 bases; junction bases not matched to a gene: 9. CDR3 DNA sequence: TGTGCCAGCAGCCTAATGACAGGGGGCGGGTACACTGAAGCTTTCTTT. Its protein product is CASSLMTGGGYTEAFF.

This clone was counted between two and nine times. V gene TRBV5-1 combines with J gene TRBJ1-2, with D possibly being TRBD1 (6 bases). Trimming cost V 5 bases and J 1 base, with 21 bases left between them. The CDR3 totals 17 residues. Per the germline V gene, CDR1 is SGHRS and CDR2 is YFSETQ. The CDR3 bases are TGCGCCAGCAGACACTACCCACTAGGGGGTAATAACTATGGCTACACCTTC. It translates to CASRHYPLGGNNYGYTF.

V and J are TRBV7-6 and TRBJ1-3; D call uncertain. The CDR3 consists of 16 residues. V gave up 1 base and J gave up 0 bases, with 10 bases separating them. Germline CDR1 reads SGHVS; CDR2 reads FNYEAQ. CDR3 coding DNA: TGTGCCAGCAGCTTAGGCCCAGAGGACTCTGGAAACACCATATATTTT. Its translation is CASSLGPEDSGNTIYF.

The rearrangement uses TRBV10-3 and TRBJ1-3, with no clear D. This CDR3 spans 16 amino acids. Germline V CDR1 and CDR2: ENHRY, SYGVKD. The V and J ends lost 0 bases and 0 bases respectively, with 9 bases between them. The CDR3 bases are TGTGCCATCAGTGAGTCGTTCGAGAACTCTGGAAACACCATATATTTT. Translated, it gives CAISESFENSGNTIYF.

The chain couples TRBV30 to TRBJ1-4; D is ambiguous. Germline loops: CDR1 GTSNPN, CDR2 SVGIG (reference sequence). V lost 1 base, J lost 6 bases, and 15 bases lay in between. This CDR3 comprises 15 residues. CDR3 loop: CAWSAKLTRYEKLFF. CDR3 coding DNA: TGTGCCTGGAGTGCGAAACTAACCCGCTATGAAAAACTGTTTTTT.

This chain connects TRBV10-3 to TRBJ2-1; TRBD2 matches 9 bases. V lost 8 bases and J lost 9; bases outside the gene matches: 11. Germline CDR1 ENHRY, CDR2 SYGVKD. This CDR3 is 14 amino acids long. The CDR3 reads CAIRGSGGYGEQFF. CDR3 nucleotide sequence: TGTGCCATCCGGGGGAGCGGGGGGTACGGTGAGCAGTTCTTC.

The chain joins TRBV19 to TRBJ2-2; 7 nucleotides match TRBD1. Germline V gene lookup returns CDR1 LNHDA and CDR2 SQIVND (reference sequence). The junction had 7 bases not matched to a gene; V was cut back by 5 bases and J by 7 bases. The CDR3 is made up of 14 amino acids. CDR3 loop: CASSPGQVRGELFF. In DNA, the CDR3 is TGTGCCAGTAGTCCTGGACAGGTTCGCGGGGAGCTGTTTTTT.